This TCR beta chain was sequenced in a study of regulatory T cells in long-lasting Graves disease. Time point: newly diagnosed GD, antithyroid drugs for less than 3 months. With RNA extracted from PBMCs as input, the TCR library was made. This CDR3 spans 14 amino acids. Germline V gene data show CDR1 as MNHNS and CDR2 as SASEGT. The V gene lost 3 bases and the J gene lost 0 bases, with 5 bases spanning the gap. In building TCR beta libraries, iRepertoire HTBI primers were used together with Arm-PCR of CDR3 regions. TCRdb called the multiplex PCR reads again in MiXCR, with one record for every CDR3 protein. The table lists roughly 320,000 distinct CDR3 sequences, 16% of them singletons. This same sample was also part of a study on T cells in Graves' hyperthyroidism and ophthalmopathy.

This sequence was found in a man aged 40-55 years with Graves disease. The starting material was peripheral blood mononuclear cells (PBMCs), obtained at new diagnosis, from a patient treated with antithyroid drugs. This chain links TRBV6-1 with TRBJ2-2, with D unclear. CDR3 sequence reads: CASSDNSNTGELFF. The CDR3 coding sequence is TGTGCCAGCAGTGACAACTCGAACACCGGGGAGCTGTTTTTT.